This T cell receptor (beta chain) stems from a study of siplizumab effects on memory and regulatory T cells. Overall study results and limits: Mean Treg-derived proportions of mappable alloreactive CD4+ clones were around 70% for siplizumab and 25% to 30% for controls. No assignable naive or memory phenotype existed for roughly 75-95% of proliferating CD4+ or CD8+ clones. Tregs that proliferated in siplizumab cultures did not have their suppressive function confirmed.

V was cut by 3 bases and J by 0 bases, with 6 bases left in between. This CDR3 is 13 amino acids long. Looked up from germline, CDR1 is MNHEY and CDR2 is SMNVEV (reference sequence). With regard to this clone: What it binds is unknown.

The assay was immunoSEQ multiplex PCR, and TCRdb's table has in-frame clones only and misses some. The sample yields roughly 60,000 clones, just over 95% seen once. J is TRBJ2-7 and V is TRBV27; D ambiguous. Sequenced sample: naive CD8+ T cells sorted from blood. The TCR comes from a human donor in good health. This chain's CDR3 is CASSFASSYEQYF. CDR3 nucleotides: TGTGCCAGCAGTTTCGCCAGCTCCTACGAGCAGTACTTC.